This TCR beta chain originates from a study of cytomegalovirus exposure and HLA in healthy donors. As for the study in general: HLA-typed donors contributed some 77 million unique TCRs, which were held in an early data release. The study placed around 85% of its 398 genotyped donors in the Caucasian-associated ancestry cluster.

CDR1 LGHNT and CDR2 FRNRAP come from the germline V gene. The length of the CDR3 is 14 residues. V was pared by 3 bases and J by 1 base, with 9 bases between. This PCR relied on a set of 60 Vbeta primers and 13 Jbeta primers. Generated by immunoSEQ multiplex PCR, the TCRdb table keeps only in-frame clones and is missing some. Here the sample spans 140,000 to 150,000 clones, roughly 78% being singletons. Notes on this clone: Its antigen remains unidentified.

Regarding the study as a whole: Across HLA loci, a later analysis found differing TCR association rates, with DRB1 most and HLA-C fewest. Indistinguishable V segments, including TRBV6-2 and TRBV6-3, were excluded.

The chain combines TRBV12-5 with TRBJ1-1, with D maybe TRBD1 (5 bases). The TCR comes from a female donor in good health and CMV-seronegative. Sequencing input: PBMCs. The CDR3 is CASGFGTGNTEAFF. CDR3 in DNA: TGTGCTAGTGGTTTTGGAACAGGGAACACTGAAGCTTTCTTT.